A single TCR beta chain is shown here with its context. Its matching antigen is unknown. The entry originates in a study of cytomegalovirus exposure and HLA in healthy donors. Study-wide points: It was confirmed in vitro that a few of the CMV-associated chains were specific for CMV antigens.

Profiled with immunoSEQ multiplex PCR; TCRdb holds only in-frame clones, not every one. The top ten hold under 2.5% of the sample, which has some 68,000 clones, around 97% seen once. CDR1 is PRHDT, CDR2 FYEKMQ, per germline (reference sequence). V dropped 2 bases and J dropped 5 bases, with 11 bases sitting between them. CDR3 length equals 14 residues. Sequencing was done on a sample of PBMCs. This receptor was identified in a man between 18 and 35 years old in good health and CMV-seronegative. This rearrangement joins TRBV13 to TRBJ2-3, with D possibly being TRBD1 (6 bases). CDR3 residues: CASSLQGRGDTQYF. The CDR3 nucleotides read TGTGCCAGCAGCTTACAGGGGCGTGGAGATACGCAGTATTTT.